A single sample gave rise to the 18 T cell receptor beta chains below, sequenced in a study of blood T cell repertoires in COVID-19. The data were produced by immunoSEQ multiplex PCR, yet TCRdb's version contains in-frame clones alone and is incomplete. The sample yields 250,000 to 300,000 clones, about 88% seen once. The sample comprised peripheral blood. These receptors came from a woman aged 25 to 39 with COVID-19, enrolled during active disease.

The rearrangement joins TRBV7-8 to TRBJ1-6; 7 bases match TRBD1. The CDR3 covers 15 residues. With 5 bases clipped from V and 7 bases from J, the junction kept 8 bases outside the gene matches. Germline values: CDR1 SGHVS, CDR2 FQNEAQ. CDR3 nucleotide sequence: TGTGCCAGCAGCCGAGGGGGCAGCCTAAATTCACCCCTCCACTTT. Protein product: CASSRGGSLNSPLHF.

This clone was counted a single time. Distinct nucleotide sequences in the sample also encode this CDR3. The chain carries TRBV4-3 and TRBJ1-1; 8 nucleotides align to TRBD1. The CDR3 is 15 amino acids. CDR1 LGHNA and CDR2 YSLEER come from the germline V gene. V dropped 1 base and J dropped 1; count of bases not matched to a gene: 2. This CDR3 is CASSQAGQGNTEAFF. CDR3 in DNA: TGCGCCAGCAGCCAAGCCGGACAGGGGAACACTGAAGCTTTCTTT.

Here the CDR3 DNA reads TGTGCCAGCGTGTCCCCCGGGACAGGGGAACCTTCTGAAGCTTTCTTT. It encodes CASVSPGTGEPSEAFF. This chain uses TRBV28 with TRBJ1-1, with 10 positions matching TRBD1. Per germline, CDR1 MDHEN and CDR2 SYDVKM. The V gene end was trimmed by 8 bases and the J gene end by 6 bases; junction bases not matched to a gene: 15. This CDR3 is 16 amino acids long.

This chain uses TRBV21-1 with TRBJ2-3; the table assigns TRBD1, which was not confirmed against the DNA. TRBV21-1 is termed a pseudogene. The length of the CDR3 is 18 residues. The CDR3 nucleotides are TGTGCCAGCAGCAAAGGAGGGACAGGGGAAACGTTCACAGATACGCAGTATTTT. It specifies CASSKGGTGETFTDTQYF.

The chain links TRBV27 to TRBJ2-7; D is perhaps TRBD2 (6 bases). CDR3 length equals 14 residues. Germline loops: CDR1 MNHEY, CDR2 SMNVEV (reference sequence). Trimming pared 4 bases from V and 6 bases from J, leaving 16 bases between. The CDR3 protein is CASSYGSGWSEQYF. DNA for the CDR3: TGTGCCAGCAGTTACGGGAGCGGGTGGAGCGAGCAGTACTTC.

The chain is built from TRBV20-1 and TRBJ2-5; D call uncertain. CDR3 length: 10 amino acids. The V gene's germline CDR1 is DFQATT and CDR2 SNEGSKA (reference sequence). The germline V and J ends were trimmed by 4 bases and 6 bases, with 6 bases remaining between them. Written as DNA, the CDR3 is TGCAGTGCTATGTTTAAGACCCAGTACTTC. This sequence encodes CSAMFKTQYF.

V usage is TRBV6-5 and J usage is TRBJ1-6, with D maybe TRBD1 (6 bases). Germline assignment: CDR1 MNHEY and CDR2 SVGAGI. The CDR3 spans 14 residues. V was trimmed by 9 bases and J by 1 base, leaving 10 bases between them. CDR3 sequence reads: CASAGESYNSPLHF. The CDR3 DNA reads as TGTGCCAGTGCAGGGGAGTCCTATAATTCACCCCTCCACTTT.

The chain uses TRBV10-3 and TRBJ2-7; the D gene is possibly TRBD2 (5 bases). Per germline, CDR1 ENHRY and CDR2 SYGVKD. Trimming took 3 bases from V and 0 from J, leaving 12 bases between them. There are 15 residues in the CDR3. CDR3 sequence reads: CAISDGGRSSYEQYF. In DNA form, the CDR3 reads TGTGCCATCAGTGATGGTGGGAGAAGCTCCTACGAGCAGTACTTC.

This chain links TRBV6-5 with TRBJ1-1, with D possibly being TRBD1 (6 bases). CDR1 is MNHEY, CDR2 SVGAGI, per germline. The germline V and J ends were trimmed by 1 base and 1 base, with 10 bases remaining between them. The CDR3 extends over 15 amino acids. The CDR3 nucleotides are TGTGCCAGCAGTTACTTGGGGGCTCCGAACACTGAAGCTTTCTTT. It encodes CASSYLGAPNTEAFF.

The chain uses TRBV5-1 and TRBJ1-2, with TRBD1 matching over 7 bases. With V trimmed by 4 bases and J by 7 bases, 13 bases remained unmatched. Germline V gene lookup returns CDR1 SGHRS and CDR2 YFSETQ. There are 15 residues in the CDR3. The CDR3 sequence is CASSLDPDRFAGYTF. The CDR3 DNA reads TGCGCCAGCAGCCTCGATCCGGACAGGTTTGCTGGCTACACCTTC.

The V gene is TRBV3-1 (or the pseudogene TRBV3-2), the J gene TRBJ1-3; 9 nucleotides agree with TRBD1. CDR1 is LGHDT, CDR2 YNNKEL, per germline (reference sequence). The CDR3 extends over 16 amino acids. The V segment lost 1 base and the J segment 1 base; nucleotides outside the gene matches: 2. CDR3 DNA sequence: TGTGCCAGCAGCCAAGCGGGGACAGGGTCTGGAAACACCATATATTTT. Translation: CASSQAGTGSGNTIYF.

The chain combines TRBV28 with TRBJ1-5, with unresolved D. This CDR3 is 13 amino acids long. Germline-derived CDR1 and CDR2 are MDHEN and SYDVKM. With 8 bases removed from V and 9 bases from J, the gap between germline ends came to 17 bases. The CDR3: CASSPDGVRPQHF. CDR3 in DNA: TGTGCCAGCTCCCCCGACGGGGTTCGGCCCCAGCATTTT.

The chain carries TRBV4-1 and TRBJ1-1; 10 bases align to TRBD1. V gave up 0 bases and J gave up 10 bases; unmatched junction bases: 8. The germline CDR1 and CDR2 sequences are MGHRA and YSYEKL. This CDR3 region has 15 residues. CDR3 sequence (DNA): TGCGCCAGCAGCCAAGATCAGGCCGGGACAGGGGTAGCTTTCTTT. Protein product: CASSQDQAGTGVAFF.

The table lists this clone with a few counts. The V gene is TRBV6-5, the J gene TRBJ1-2; tentatively, D is TRBD1 (5 bases). This CDR3 spans 15 amino acids. Between the trimmed V and J ends, which lost 0 bases and 0 bases, there was a span of 8 bases. Germline V lookup: CDR1 MNHEY, CDR2 SVGAGI. Here the CDR3 DNA reads TGTGCCAGCAGTTACTCACCACAGGCTAACTATGGCTACACCTTC. The encoded protein is CASSYSPQANYGYTF.

This chain links TRBV29-1 with TRBJ1-2, with D unresolved. V dropped 0 bases and J dropped 4 bases, with 9 bases sitting between them. This CDR3 is 13 amino acids long. Germline V gives CDR1 SQVTM, CDR2 ANQGSEA. CDR3 sequence (DNA): TGCAGCGTTGAAGACTATAAGTCCTATGGCTACACCTTC. This translates into CSVEDYKSYGYTF.

This clone was observed a single time. The chain recombines TRBV3-1 (or the pseudogene TRBV3-2) with TRBJ1-1; TRBD1 might be the D (5 bases). The germline gives CDR1 LGHDT, CDR2 YNNKEL (reference sequence). This CDR3 has 12 amino acids. Trimming pared 6 bases from V and 1 base from J, leaving 6 bases between. CDR3 DNA: TGTGCCAGCAGAACAGGGAACACTGAAGCTTTCTTT. Its translation is CASRTGNTEAFF.

The chain recombines TRBV29-1 with TRBJ1-4; TRBD1 matches 7 bases. The CDR3 has 14 amino acids. After removal of 7 bases from V and 5 bases from J, the junction contained 10 bases not matched to a gene. In germline, CDR1 is SQVTM, CDR2 ANQGSEA. CDR3 DNA: TGCAGCGCCTCCTCTGGGACAGCAAATGAAAAACTGTTTTTT. Its protein product is CSASSGTANEKLFF. Variable domain in full (rest from reference TRBV29-1 and TRBJ1-4): SAVISQKPSRDICQRGTSLTIQCQVDSQVTMMFWYRQQPGQSLTLIATANQGSEATYESGFVIDKFPISRPNLTFSTLTVSNMSPEDSSIYLCSASSGTANEKLFFGSGTQLSVL.

The chain joins TRBV7-2 to TRBJ1-6; the D gene is possibly TRBD1 (5 bases). The germline V gene encodes CDR1 SGHTA and CDR2 FQGNSA. Trimming left V 4 bases short and J 13 bases short, with 14 bases between. The CDR3 sequence is 13 residues long. The CDR3 bases are TGTGCCAGCAGCTCAGGACACCTTTCCCCCCTCCACTTT. Translating gives CASSSGHLSPLHF. The variable domain in full, with the rest retrieved from reference TRBV7-2 and TRBJ1-6, is GAGVSQSPSNKVTEKGKDVELRCDPISGHTALYWYRQSLGQGLEFLIYFQGNSAPDKSGLPSDRFSAERTGGSVSTLTIQRTQQEDSAVYLCASSSGHLSPLHFGNGTRLTVT.